This TCR beta chain was recorded in a study of Graves' ophthalmopathy and Graves' hyperthyroidism. Study results and caveats: Blood also carried most expanded thyroid clonotypes exceeding 0.001 frequency. This model predicted ophthalmopathy progression (sensitivity around 71%, specificity about 72%).

RNA transcripts were the source from which TCR beta CDR3 regions were amplified. Investigators did first-round RT-PCR with HTBI primers, then second-round multiplex PCR. TCRdb passed the multiplex PCR reads through MiXCR, listing each CDR3 protein once. The table records roughly 220,000 distinct CDR3 sequences, about 46% of them present only once. Exclusion covered patients with other autoimmune diseases or uncontrolled infections (as well as pregnancy or lactation). Fresh peripheral blood (roughly 9.7 ml) yielded the PBMCs. Concerning this clonotype: Its antigen is unknown.

Sequencing was done on a sample of peripheral blood. This sequence originates from an adult man with Graves' ophthalmopathy.

The DNA for the CDR3 is TGTGCCAGCAGCTTGGCCTCCACTGAAGCTTTCTTT. Amino acid sequence: CASSLASTEAFF. The J gene is TRBJ1-1, the V gene TRBV5-6; D remains unclear. Trimming took 0 bases from V and 4 from J, leaving 4 bases between them. This CDR3 is built from 12 residues. Germline V gene data show CDR1 as SGHDT and CDR2 as YYEEEE. Based on the CDR3 plus reference TRBV5-6 and TRBJ1-1, the full variable domain is DAGVTQSPTHLIKTRGQQVTLRCSPKSGHDTVSWYQQALGQGPQFIFQYYEEEERQRGNFPDRFSGHQFPNYSSELNVNALLLGDSALYLCASSLASTEAFFGQGTRLTVV.